This entry features one T cell receptor (beta chain) sequence. None of the glioblastoma patients had an isocitrate dehydrogenase mutation. This sample is drawn from a study of glioma-infiltrating T cells after dendritic cell vaccination. On the study more broadly: Patients received three intradermal dendritic cell vaccine injections at biweekly intervals.

Input was 2 to 2.5 ug genomic DNA, or all available if less. Clones were read by immunoSEQ multiplex PCR, and TCRdb kept only the in-frame ones, dropping some. The sample yields about 87,000 clones, about 90% seen once. Germline lookup yields CDR1 SGHRS and CDR2 YFSETQ. Trimming removed 4 bases at V and 9 bases at J, with 11 bases between. The CDR3 extends over 12 amino acids. The TCR was taken from a human donor with glioblastoma. This rearrangement joins TRBV5-1 to TRBJ2-1; possible D gene TRBD1, 5 bases. Sequencing used blood, obtained before dendritic cell vaccination. CDR3 residues: CASSPDIGEQFF. CDR3 nucleotide sequence: TGCGCCAGCAGCCCGGACATAGGTGAGCAGTTCTTC.